These 21 T cell receptor beta chains originate from one sample sequenced in a study of blood T cells in healthy people across ages. Combining a sample-barcoded 5' primer with a J-beta primer mix, a second PCR ran for 7 to 11 cycles. Using its own MiXCR run on the 5' RACE reads, TCRdb lists one record per CDR3 protein. The sample lists around 1.7 million distinct CDR3 sequences; approximately 28% were seen once. The sequenced sample consisted of blood. The receptors stem from a woman in her twenties or thirties in good health.

V and J are TRBV12-3 or TRBV12-4 and TRBJ2-3, with 9 bases matching TRBD2. This CDR3 is 15 amino acids long. The V and J ends lost 7 bases and 3 bases, in that order; junction bases with no gene match: 8. CDR3 sequence: CASILLAGQTDTQYF. In DNA, the CDR3 is TGTGCCAGCATCCTGCTAGCGGGGCAAACAGATACGCAGTATTTT.

The rearrangement links TRBV4-3 to TRBJ1-3; D gene unclear. V lost 0 bases to trimming and J lost 4 bases, with 16 bases between them. The germline gives CDR1 LGHNA, CDR2 YSLEER. The CDR3 loop spans 17 amino acids. CDR3 in DNA: TGCGCCAGCAGCCAAGACCCTGGACGGCACGAAGGAAACACCATATATTTT. Encoded protein: CASSQDPGRHEGNTIYF.

This clonotype was counted many times. The J gene is TRBJ2-7, the V gene TRBV12-3 or TRBV12-4; 12 bases are a match to TRBD1. This CDR3 is 15 amino acids long. The V gene end was trimmed by 5 bases and the J gene end by 7 bases; junction bases not matched to a gene: 9. CDR3: CASSDRDRGLVEQYF. In DNA, the CDR3 is TGTGCCAGCAGTGACCGGGACAGGGGGCTCGTTGAGCAGTACTTC.

This sequence joins TRBV7-2 and TRBJ2-5, with TRBD2 matching 7 bases. Germline CDR1 is SGHTA and CDR2 is FQGNSA. The CDR3 is 15 residues long. Trimming took 5 bases from V and 5 from J; bases not matched to a gene: 11. The CDR3 DNA reads as TGTACCAGCAGCGGAACGGGGGGTCGGGGGGAGACCCAGTACTTC. Its translation: CTSSGTGGRGETQYF.

Many counts were recorded for this clonotype. CDR3 sequence (DNA): TGCAGTGCGACCGGGACTACCTACGAGCAGTACTTC. Residues: CSATGTTYEQYF. This rearrangement joins TRBV20-1 to TRBJ2-7, with 7 bases identical to TRBD2. J was trimmed by 2 bases and V by 6 bases; bases with no gene match: 4. The CDR3 covers 12 residues. CDR1 and CDR2 (germline): DFQATT, SNEGSKA (reference sequence).

The V call is TRBV7-2, the J call TRBJ2-1, with D uncertain. V gave up 6 bases and J gave up 2 bases, with 20 bases separating them. From germline, CDR1 is SGHTA and CDR2 FQGNSA. The CDR3 loop spans 17 amino acids. The CDR3: CASSPSLGTWAYNEQFF. CDR3 sequence (DNA): TGTGCCAGCAGTCCGTCGTTGGGTACTTGGGCCTACAATGAGCAGTTCTTC.

The rearrangement links TRBV20-1 to TRBJ2-5, with TRBD1 identical over 9 bases. This CDR3 has 15 residues. Germline loops: CDR1 DFQATT, CDR2 SNEGSKA (reference sequence). The V and J ends lost 3 bases and 11 bases, in that order; junction bases with no gene match: 16. Here the CDR3 DNA reads TGCAGTGCTAGCTATACAGGACAGGGGCACAATGAGCAGTACTTC. Protein sequence: CSASYTGQGHNEQYF.

V and J are TRBV20-1 and TRBJ2-1; the match to TRBD2 covers 8 bases. This CDR3 has 12 amino acids. Germline V lookup: CDR1 DFQATT, CDR2 SNEGSKA (reference sequence). V was clipped by 8 bases and J by 10 bases; unmatched bases: 10. CDR3 amino acids: CSPKAGVEEQFF. The CDR3 coding sequence is TGCAGTCCCAAAGCGGGAGTAGAGGAGCAGTTCTTC.

This clonotype appeared many times. Here the CDR3 DNA reads TGTGCCAGCGAGTACGGGGGACTAGCAGCCTACGAGCAGTACTTC. It translates to CASEYGGLAAYEQYF. The chain combines TRBV6-2 or TRBV6-3 with TRBJ2-7, with TRBD2 matching 9 bases. V lost 8 bases and J lost 2; bases outside the gene matches: 10. Germline V gene data show CDR1 as MNHEY and CDR2 as SVGEGT. CDR3 length equals 15 residues.

The rearrangement joins TRBV11-1 to TRBJ2-1; 13 bases line up with TRBD2. With 1 base clipped from V and 0 bases from J, the junction kept 15 bases outside the gene matches. Germline V gene sequence: CDR1 SGHAT, CDR2 FQDESV (reference sequence). The CDR3 is 22 residues long. This CDR3 reads CASSLGGQSGTSGASSYNEQFF. The CDR3 DNA is TGTGCCAGCAGCTTAGGGGGGCAGTCCGGGACTAGCGGGGCCAGCTCCTACAATGAGCAGTTCTTC.

The J gene is TRBJ2-2, the V gene TRBV2; the D is unclear. Trimming cost V 5 bases and J 1 base, with 14 bases left between them. This CDR3 has 16 residues. CDR1 is SNHLY and CDR2 is FYNNEI in the germline V gene. The CDR3 nucleotides are TGTGCCAGCAGTAGAAGGTACGGCGTGAACACCGGGGAGCTGTTTTTT. Encoded protein: CASSRRYGVNTGELFF.

The chain employs TRBV7-9 and TRBJ1-5; D is ambiguous. This CDR3 is 15 amino acids long. The V end was cut by 2 bases, the J end by 6 bases, with 14 bases between. Germline V gene lookup returns CDR1 SEHNR and CDR2 FQNEAQ (reference sequence). CDR3: CASSLTGVPGQPQHF. The CDR3 region has the DNA TGTGCCAGCAGCTTAACGGGAGTCCCGGGTCAGCCCCAGCATTTT.

This clonotype was detected once. A much larger clone differs by one base, so this may be a read error. This chain connects TRBV9 to TRBJ2-1, with 7 bases matching TRBD2. This CDR3 spans 14 amino acids. The V gene's germline CDR1 is SGDLS and CDR2 YYNGEE. Here the CDR3 DNA reads TGTACCAGCAGCGCCCGACTAGCATCGGATGAGCAGTTCTTC. This sequence encodes CTSSARLASDEQFF.

This rearrangement joins TRBV20-1 to TRBJ1-6; 8 bases map to TRBD1. Germline V lookup: CDR1 DFQATT, CDR2 SNEGSKA (reference sequence). Trimming took 3 bases from V and 7 from J; bases not matched to a gene: 8. The CDR3 runs to 15 residues. In DNA form, the CDR3 reads TGCAGTGCTAGGCCCGACAGGGGAGTAAATTCACCCCTCCACTTT. It encodes CSARPDRGVNSPLHF.

This rearrangement joins TRBV4-1 to TRBJ2-3, with D tentatively TRBD1 (5 bases). Germline-derived CDR1 and CDR2 are MGHRA and YSYEKL. V lost 4 bases and J lost 1, with 15 bases in between. The CDR3 length is 16 residues. CDR3 residues: CASSRLQEPGTDTQYF. The CDR3 DNA follows: TGCGCCAGCAGCCGCCTACAGGAGCCTGGCACAGATACGCAGTATTTT.

The CDR3 loop reads CASSVRGVQYF. For the CDR3, the DNA is TGTGCCAGCAGCGTACGGGGGGTTCAGTACTTC. The chain has TRBV4-2 and TRBJ2-4; 7 bases match TRBD2. Germline CDR1 is LGHNA and CDR2 is YNFKEQ. The CDR3 consists of 11 residues. The ends lost 5 bases at V and 11 bases at J; junction bases unmatched: 3.

CDR3 amino acids: CASKATSGGGDTQYF. The CDR3 region has the DNA TGCGCCAGCAAGGCGACTAGCGGGGGCGGAGATACGCAGTATTTT. This chain connects TRBV5-1 to TRBJ2-3; 12 nucleotides agree with TRBD2. This CDR3 region has 15 residues. Germline V gene lookup returns CDR1 SGHRS and CDR2 YFSETQ. The V gene end was trimmed by 6 bases and the J gene end by 5 bases; junction bases not matched to a gene: 7. Full variable domain (missing parts from reference TRBV5-1 and TRBJ2-3): KAGVTQTPRYLIKTRGQQVTLSCSPISGHRSVSWYQQTPGQGLQFLFEYFSETQRNKGNFPGRFSGRQFSNSRSEMNVSTLELGDSALYLCASKATSGGGDTQYFGPGTRLTVL.

This clonotype was detected ten times or more. The rearrangement links TRBV10-3 to TRBJ1-2; TRBD1 is a possible D gene (5 bases). The CDR3 contains 14 residues. Germline CDR1 ENHRY, CDR2 SYGVKD. V shed 3 bases and J shed 3 bases, with 11 bases lying between them. The CDR3 DNA follows: TGTGCCATCAGTGAAATCGGGACTTACTATGGCTACACCTTC. This encodes CAISEIGTYYGYTF.

This clonotype has at least ten counts. This chain links TRBV28 with TRBJ2-5; TRBD2 matches 7 bases. There are 15 residues in the CDR3. Germline V gene sequence: CDR1 MDHEN, CDR2 SYDVKM. With V trimmed by 4 bases and J by 3 bases, 8 bases remained unmatched. The CDR3 reads CASSSIFAGEETQYF. CDR3 coding DNA: TGTGCCAGCAGTTCGATCTTTGCGGGGGAAGAGACCCAGTACTTC.

This clonotype showed up many times. A read error may produce the germline difference seen at one junction end. This rearrangement joins TRBV5-1 to TRBJ2-5; no firm D call. Looked up from germline, CDR1 is SGHRS and CDR2 is YFSETQ. The CDR3 consists of 13 residues. The CDR3 DNA follows: TGTGCCAGCAGTTTAAACGGGCAAGAGACCCAGTACTTC. As protein: CASSLNGQETQYF.

The sample holds many counts of this clonotype. The rearrangement uses TRBV5-6 and TRBJ2-5; TRBD1 is a possible D gene (6 bases). The CDR3 totals 16 residues. CDR1 and CDR2 from the germline V gene are SGHDT and YYEEEE. V was shortened by 0 bases and J by 5 bases, with 17 bases between the two germline ends. The CDR3 here is CASSLVPGALEETQYF. The CDR3, as DNA: TGTGCCAGCAGCTTGGTGCCAGGGGCCCTCGAGGAGACCCAGTACTTC.